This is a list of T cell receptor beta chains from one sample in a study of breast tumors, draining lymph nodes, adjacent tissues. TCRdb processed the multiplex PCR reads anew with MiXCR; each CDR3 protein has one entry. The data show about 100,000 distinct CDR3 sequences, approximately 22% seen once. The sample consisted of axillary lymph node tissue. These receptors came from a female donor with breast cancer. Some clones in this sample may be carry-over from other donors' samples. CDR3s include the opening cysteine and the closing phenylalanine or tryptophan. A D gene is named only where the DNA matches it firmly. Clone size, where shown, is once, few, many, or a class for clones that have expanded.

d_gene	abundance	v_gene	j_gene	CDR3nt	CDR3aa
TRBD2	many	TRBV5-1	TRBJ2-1	TGCGCCAGCAGCTTGTACGCGACTAGCGATCGGAGCTCCTACAATGAGCAGTTCTTC	CASSLYATSDRSSYNEQFF
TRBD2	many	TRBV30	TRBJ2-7	TGTGCCTGGAGGGCGGGAGGCTCCGAGCAGTACTTC	CAWRAGGSEQYF
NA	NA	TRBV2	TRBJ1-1	TGTGCCAGCGAGGTCAGGGGGAACACTGAAGCTTTCTTT	CASEVRGNTEAFF
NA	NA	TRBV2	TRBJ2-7	TGTGCCAGCAGTGACAGGGCAGGGATAAGCTACGAGCAGTACTTC	CASSDRAGISYEQYF
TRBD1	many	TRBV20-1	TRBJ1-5	TGCAGTGCTAGAGTAGGGACAGAAAATCAGCCCCAGCATTTT	CSARVGTENQPQHF
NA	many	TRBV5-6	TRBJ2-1	TGTGCCAGCAGCTTCACCTCCGGGACGCAGCAGTTCTTC	CASSFTSGTQQFF
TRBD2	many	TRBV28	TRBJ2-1	TGTGCCAGCAGCCCCCTGGGTAGCGGGCGCTACAATGAGCAGTTCTTC	CASSPLGSGRYNEQFF
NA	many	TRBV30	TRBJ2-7	TGTGCCTGGAGTGTACTAAGGGTTCGATCCTACGAGCAGTACTTC	CAWSVLRVRSYEQYF
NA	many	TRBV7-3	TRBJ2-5	TGTGCCAGCAGCCTAAGGGGTCAAGAGACCCAGTACTTC	CASSLRGQETQYF
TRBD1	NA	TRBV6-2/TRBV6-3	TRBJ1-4	TGTGCCAGCAGTCATCCGGGACAGGCTAATGAAAAACTGTTTTTT	CASSHPGQANEKLFF